Below are 20 T cell receptor beta chains sequenced from a single sample in a study of T-cell reconstitution after alpha-beta-depleted transplantation in children. Unique molecular identifiers were incorporated when the TCRbeta library was constructed. MiXCR, run by TCRdb on the PCR reads, gives a single entry per CDR3 protein. The sample has 190,000 or so distinct CDR3 sequences, over 5.5% seen once. This specimen consisted of PBMCs from the stem cell graft donor, obtained from the stem cell graft. Receptor source: a human donor who donated a stem cell graft to a child with Wiskott-Aldrich syndrome.

This clonotype was counted ten times or more. In DNA form, the CDR3 reads TGTGCCAGCAGCTCTCGACAGGGAGGCAATCAGCCCCAGCATTTT. As protein: CASSSRQGGNQPQHF. V is TRBV7-2 and J is TRBJ1-5, with 7 positions matching TRBD1. CDR1 and CDR2 (germline): SGHTA, FQGNSA. Trimming removed 4 bases from V and 2 bases from J; junction bases left unmatched: 5. The CDR3 covers 15 residues.

This clonotype has ten or more counts. The rearrangement joins TRBV25-1 to TRBJ1-6; the match to TRBD1 covers 9 bases. The CDR3 is made up of 15 amino acids. V lost 3 bases to trimming and J lost 3 bases; unmatched junction nucleotides: 0. Germline V gene data show CDR1 as MGHDK and CDR2 as SYGVNS. CDR3 sequence: CASSEGQGYNSPLHF. CDR3 nucleotide sequence: TGTGCCAGCAGTGAGGGACAGGGCTATAATTCACCCCTCCACTTT. The variable domain in full, with the rest retrieved from reference TRBV25-1 and TRBJ1-6, is EADIYQTPRYLVIGTGKKITLECSQTMGHDKMYWYQQDPGMELHLIHYSYGVNSTEKGDLSSESTVSRIRTEHFPLTLESARPSHTSQYLCASSEGQGYNSPLHFGNGTRLTVT.

This clonotype was seen many times. The chain joins TRBV11-3 to TRBJ2-3; TRBD2 matches at 10 bases. V lost 5 bases, J lost 5 bases, and 7 bases stayed unmatched. Germline V gene sequence: CDR1 SGHNT, CDR2 YENEEA. The CDR3 loop spans 15 amino acids. The CDR3 protein is CASSPTLAGIDTQYF. The CDR3 DNA reads as TGTGCCAGCAGCCCCACACTAGCGGGGATAGATACGCAGTATTTT.

In this sample, this clonotype turned up many times. The rearrangement uses TRBV20-1 and TRBJ2-3; TRBD1 matches at 8 bases. CDR3 length: 14 amino acids. V gave up 2 bases and J gave up 2 bases; unmatched junction bases: 3. CDR1 DFQATT and CDR2 SNEGSKA come from the germline V gene (reference sequence). CDR3 coding DNA: TGCAGTGCTAGAAGACAGGGGAACACAGATACGCAGTATTTT. It yields the protein CSARRQGNTDTQYF.

This clonotype was seen many times. The rearrangement joins TRBV4-1 to TRBJ2-2; 12 bases fit TRBD2. Looked up from germline, CDR1 is MGHRA and CDR2 is YSYEKL. The CDR3 is 16 residues long. With 4 bases clipped from V and 2 bases from J, the junction kept 2 bases outside the gene matches. The CDR3, as DNA: TGCGCCAGCAGCCTCGGACTAGCGGGAAACACCGGGGAGCTGTTTTTT. Translated: CASSLGLAGNTGELFF.

This clonotype was detected many times. The chain couples TRBV4-2 to TRBJ2-5; D unclear. The germline V gene has CDR1 LGHNA and CDR2 YNFKEQ. V was pared by 0 bases and J by 4 bases, with 9 bases between. The CDR3 has 14 amino acids. CDR3: CASSQEFFGETQYF. As DNA, the CDR3 is TGTGCCAGCAGCCAAGAGTTCTTTGGAGAGACCCAGTACTTC.

This clonotype was seen only a few times. The V call is TRBV4-2, the J call TRBJ2-2, with TRBD2 matching over 9 bases. Germline V gene data show CDR1 as LGHNA and CDR2 as YNFKEQ. The CDR3 has 16 amino acids. V lost 1 base to trimming and J lost 5 bases; unmatched junction nucleotides: 5. The CDR3, as DNA: TGTGCCAGCAGCCAAGTTGGCGGGGGGGTGACCGGGGAGCTGTTTTTT. Amino acid sequence: CASSQVGGGVTGELFF.

This clonotype has a count of ten or more. V usage is TRBV6-1 and J usage is TRBJ2-3; 8 bases map to TRBD2. The CDR3 is made up of 15 amino acids. Germline V gene sequence: CDR1 MNHNS, CDR2 SASEGT. J lost 4 bases, V lost 5 bases, and 8 bases had no gene match. CDR3 loop: CASSTTGGQSDTQYF. The CDR3 bases are TGTGCCAGCAGTACAACGGGGGGGCAGTCAGATACGCAGTATTTT.

This clonotype appeared many times. The chain couples TRBV5-1 to TRBJ2-1, with D maybe TRBD2 (6 bases). The CDR3 contains 18 residues. Germline V gene lookup returns CDR1 SGHRS and CDR2 YFSETQ. Trimming removed 0 bases at V and 6 bases at J, with 22 bases between. The CDR3 sequence is CASSLAVLGSERFNEQFF. CDR3 coding DNA: TGCGCCAGCAGCTTGGCCGTTCTCGGGAGTGAACGGTTCAATGAGCAGTTCTTC.

The table lists this clonotype with many counts. The V and J genes are TRBV2 and TRBJ1-2; D remains ambiguous. V was cut by 2 bases and J by 4 bases, with 8 bases left in between. The CDR3 is made up of 13 amino acids. Germline V CDR1 and CDR2: SNHLY, FYNNEI. CDR3: CASSERITYGYTF. The CDR3, as DNA: TGTGCCAGCAGTGAACGTATTACCTATGGCTACACCTTC.

This clonotype was seen at least ten times. This sequence joins TRBV20-1 and TRBJ1-1; D remains ambiguous. There are 14 residues in the CDR3. Germline V lookup: CDR1 DFQATT, CDR2 SNEGSKA (reference sequence). The V end was cut by 0 bases, the J end by 0 bases, with 8 bases between. CDR3 residues: CSARDLPVNTEAFF. CDR3 nucleotides: TGCAGTGCTAGAGATCTTCCCGTGAACACTGAAGCTTTCTTT.

This clonotype was detected ten times or more. The V gene is TRBV20-1, the J gene TRBJ1-1, with D maybe TRBD1 (6 bases). CDR3 size: 12 residues. V dropped 6 bases and J dropped 3 bases, with 11 bases sitting between them. CDR1 is DFQATT, CDR2 SNEGSKA, per germline (reference sequence). In DNA, the CDR3 is TGCAGTGCCCCGGAGGGGGACACTGAAGCTTTCTTT. Its translation: CSAPEGDTEAFF.

This clonotype was detected ten times or more. V and J are TRBV7-6 and TRBJ2-2; 11 nucleotides align to TRBD2. The V gene end was trimmed by 5 bases and the J gene end by 5 bases; junction bases not matched to a gene: 4. The CDR3 consists of 15 residues. Germline-derived CDR1 and CDR2 are SGHVS and FNYEAQ. The CDR3 DNA sequence: TGTGCCAGCAGCCCCGGGACTAGCGGAACCGGGGAGCTGTTTTTT. Protein sequence: CASSPGTSGTGELFF.

At least ten counts were recorded for this clonotype. The rearrangement links TRBV5-8 to TRBJ1-5; D remains unclear. Germline V lookup: CDR1 SGHTS, CDR2 YDEGEE. This CDR3 has 13 residues. Deletions cut 5 bases from V and 6 bases from J, with 12 bases between. For the CDR3, the DNA is TGTGCCAGCAGTTCGCGGAATGCTCAGCCCCAGCATTTT. Protein sequence: CASSSRNAQPQHF.

This clonotype was found many times. This sequence joins TRBV7-9 and TRBJ2-1, with 12 bases aligning to TRBD2. J lost 4 bases, V lost 4 bases, and 8 bases had no gene match. This CDR3 is built from 17 residues. Looked up from germline, CDR1 is SEHNR and CDR2 is FQNEAQ (reference sequence). CDR3: CASSSSGRAPRYNEQFF. DNA for the CDR3: TGTGCCAGCAGCTCTAGCGGGAGGGCTCCCAGGTACAATGAGCAGTTCTTC.

This clonotype was recorded many times. J is TRBJ2-5 and V is TRBV7-2; D is unclear. Trimming left V 5 bases short and J 5 bases short, with 6 bases between. This CDR3 region has 11 residues. The germline V gene encodes CDR1 SGHTA and CDR2 FQGNSA. This chain's CDR3 is CASSLPETQYF. The CDR3 bases are TGTGCCAGCAGCCTTCCGGAGACCCAGTACTTC.

This clonotype was found many times. This chain uses TRBV9 with TRBJ2-3; 8 bases fit TRBD2. CDR3 length: 16 amino acids. V was pared by 0 bases and J by 1 base, with 4 bases of the junction left unmatched. Per germline, CDR1 SGDLS and CDR2 YYNGEE. For the CDR3, the DNA is TGTGCCAGCAGCGTAGCTATAGCGGGGCGCACAGATACGCAGTATTTT. Translated: CASSVAIAGRTDTQYF.

This clonotype appeared many times. The chain is built from TRBV12-3 or TRBV12-4 and TRBJ2-7; 10 positions match TRBD1. This CDR3 contains 15 residues. V lost 8 bases, J lost 6 bases, and 13 bases stayed unmatched. CDR3 region: CASSPSGTGVPEQYF. DNA for the CDR3: TGTGCCAGCTCCCCGAGCGGGACAGGGGTTCCCGAGCAGTACTTC.

About this clonotype itself: With a much larger clone just one base away, this may be a read error. The V and J genes are TRBV20-1 and TRBJ2-2, with D unresolved. The CDR3 covers 15 residues. Germline V CDR1 and CDR2: DFQATT, SNEGSKA (reference sequence). CDR3 nucleotides: TGCTGTGCTAGAGAAGGACCACTAAGCACCGGGGAGCTGTTTTTT. It yields the protein CCAREGPLSTGELFF.

Ten or more counts support this clonotype. This sequence joins TRBV20-1 and TRBJ1-1; 10 positions match TRBD1. The V gene end was trimmed by 5 bases and the J gene end by 5 bases; junction bases not matched to a gene: 2. This CDR3 is 12 amino acids long. Germline CDR1 is DFQATT and CDR2 is SNEGSKA (reference sequence). CDR3 coding DNA: TGCAGTGCTGAGGACAGGGGGACTGAAGCTTTCTTT. Translation gives CSAEDRGTEAFF.